Sequencing of this TCR beta chain was carried out in a study of blood T cell repertoires in COVID-19. Across the study: The United States, Italy and Spain provided the acute and convalescent COVID-19 samples. In each case, the material was cDNA or gDNA derived from T cells, B-cell-depleted T cells, or PBMCs.

Methods used by the authors: Amplification of reference gene primers was used by the study to estimate nucleated cell counts. Using immunoSEQ multiplex PCR, the repertoire was profiled, and TCRdb retains in-frame clones only, with some absent. V, J and clone size were drawn from that table, and D and trimming were deduced from the DNA. This sample yields about 39,000 clones, of which approximately 88% are seen a single time; about 14% belongs to the top ten. This clone has just one count. V shed 5 bases and J shed 3 bases, with 9 bases lying between them. Germline V gene lookup returns CDR1 SGHTA and CDR2 FQGNSA. CDR3 length equals 13 residues.

This TCR came from a man over 45 with active or convalescent COVID-19. V and J are TRBV7-2 and TRBJ2-3; D may be TRBD2 (6 bases). The sample comprised peripheral blood. The CDR3 DNA follows: TGTGCCAGCAGCACGGACTATACAGATACGCAGTATTTT. Its translation: CASSTDYTDTQYF.